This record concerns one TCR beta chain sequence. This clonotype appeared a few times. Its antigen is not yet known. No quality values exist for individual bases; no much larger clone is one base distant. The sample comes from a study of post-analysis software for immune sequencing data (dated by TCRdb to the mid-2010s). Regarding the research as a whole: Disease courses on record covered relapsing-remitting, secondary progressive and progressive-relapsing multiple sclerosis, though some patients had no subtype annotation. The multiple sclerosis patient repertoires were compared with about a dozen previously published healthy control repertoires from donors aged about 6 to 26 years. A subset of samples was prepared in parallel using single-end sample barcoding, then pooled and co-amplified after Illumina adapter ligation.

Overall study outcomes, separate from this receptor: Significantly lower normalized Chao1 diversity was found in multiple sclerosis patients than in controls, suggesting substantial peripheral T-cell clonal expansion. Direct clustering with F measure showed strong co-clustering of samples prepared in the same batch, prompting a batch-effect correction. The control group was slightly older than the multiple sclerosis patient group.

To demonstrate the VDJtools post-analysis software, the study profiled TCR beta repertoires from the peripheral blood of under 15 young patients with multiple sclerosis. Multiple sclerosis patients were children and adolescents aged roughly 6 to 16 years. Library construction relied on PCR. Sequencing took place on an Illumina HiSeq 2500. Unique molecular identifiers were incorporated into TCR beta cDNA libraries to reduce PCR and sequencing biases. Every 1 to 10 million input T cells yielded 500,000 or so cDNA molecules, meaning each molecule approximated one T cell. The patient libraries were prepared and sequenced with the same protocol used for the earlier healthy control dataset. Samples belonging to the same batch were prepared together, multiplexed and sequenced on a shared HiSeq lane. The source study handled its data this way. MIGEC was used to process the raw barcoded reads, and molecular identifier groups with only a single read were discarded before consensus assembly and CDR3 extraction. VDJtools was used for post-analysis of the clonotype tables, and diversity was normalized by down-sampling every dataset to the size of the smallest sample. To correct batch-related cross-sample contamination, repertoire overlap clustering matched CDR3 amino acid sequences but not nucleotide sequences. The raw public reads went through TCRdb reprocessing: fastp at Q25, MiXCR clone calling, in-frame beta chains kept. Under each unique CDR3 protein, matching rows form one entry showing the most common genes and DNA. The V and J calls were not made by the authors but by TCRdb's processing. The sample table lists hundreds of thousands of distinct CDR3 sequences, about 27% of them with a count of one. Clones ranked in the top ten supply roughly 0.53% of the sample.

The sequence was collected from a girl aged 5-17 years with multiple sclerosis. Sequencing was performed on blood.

The CDR3 protein is CSAADRGGRTYNEQFF. The DNA sequence is given as TGCAGTGCCGCCGACAGGGGCGGGAGGACCTACAATGAGCAGTTCTTC. The chain joins TRBV20-1 to TRBJ2-1; the D call is tentative, TRBD1 or TRBD2, as each matches 8 bases. Via the germline V gene (reference sequence), CDR1 is DFQATT and CDR2 SNEGSKA. V lost 6 bases and J lost 2 bases; the stretch between them is 20 bases long. Taken from cysteine to phenylalanine, the CDR3 has 16 residues. Solely the CDR3 DNA is kept, with 48 bases framed from the first base.